Each of the 27 T cell receptor beta chains below was sequenced from the same sample in a study of cytomegalovirus exposure and HLA in healthy donors. Primers for the PCR totalled 60 Vbeta and 13 Jbeta. Method: immunoSEQ multiplex PCR; TCRdb's copy keeps in-frame clones and lacks some. The sample includes 80,000 to 90,000 clones, around 75% seen only once; the top ten take under 2.5%. Source material: PBMCs. All receptors derive from a man aged 40-55 years in good health and CMV-seronegative.

This clone was recorded a few times. In DNA form, the CDR3 reads TGTGCCAGCACCTTCGGGAAAGAAGTTGCAACTAATGAAAAACTGTTTTTT. This encodes CASTFGKEVATNEKLFF. J is TRBJ1-4 and V is TRBV7-9; D is uncertain. The V gene's germline CDR1 is SEHNR and CDR2 FQNEAQ (reference sequence). Trimming removed 7 bases from V and 0 bases from J, with 18 bases in between. This CDR3 is built from 17 residues.

The V and J genes are TRBV21-1 and TRBJ2-7; the listed D gene, TRBD2, was not tested against the DNA. TRBV21-1 is reported as a pseudogene. The CDR3 is made up of 13 amino acids. The CDR3 protein is CASPPGWHYEQYF. For the CDR3, the DNA is TGTGCCAGCCCCCCCGGGTGGCACTACGAGCAGTACTTC.

The chain carries TRBV19 and TRBJ1-3; D uncertain. The V end was cut by 10 bases, the J end by 4 bases, with 14 bases between. The CDR3 totals 13 residues. Germline values: CDR1 LNHDA, CDR2 SQIVND (reference sequence). DNA of the CDR3: TGTGCCACCTCGATGAGAACGGGAAACACCATATATTTT. Translating it yields CATSMRTGNTIYF.

The chain recombines TRBV4-2 with TRBJ1-2, with TRBD1 matching 7 bases. The CDR3 loop spans 16 amino acids. Germline V gives CDR1 LGHNA, CDR2 YNFKEQ. The V gene end was trimmed by 4 bases and the J gene end by 8 bases; junction bases not matched to a gene: 16. CDR3 protein: CASSPYDATGSRGYTF. CDR3 sequence (DNA): TGTGCCAGCAGCCCCTACGACGCGACAGGGTCGAGGGGCTACACCTTC.

The chain links TRBV2 to TRBJ1-1, with 10 bases lining up with TRBD1. Trimming cost V 0 bases and J 5 bases; bases outside gene matches: 3. This CDR3 has 15 amino acids. Germline V gene data show CDR1 as SNHLY and CDR2 as FYNNEI. The CDR3 nucleotides read TGTGCCAGCAGTGAAGCCGACAGGGGGCGGACTGAAGCTTTCTTT. Protein product: CASSEADRGRTEAFF.

V is TRBV5-4 and J is TRBJ1-1; maybe TRBD1 (5 bases). V lost 2 bases and J lost 0, with 8 bases in between. The CDR3 contains 14 residues. Germline V gene sequence: CDR1 SGHNT, CDR2 YYREEE (reference sequence). CDR3 loop: CASSLQVVNTEAFF. The CDR3 DNA reads TGTGCCAGCAGCTTACAGGTAGTGAACACTGAAGCTTTCTTT.

V is TRBV7-2 and J is TRBJ1-4; D is uncertain. Trimming removed 1 base at V and 3 bases at J, with 6 bases between. The V gene's germline CDR1 is SGHTA and CDR2 FQGNSA. The CDR3 loop spans 14 amino acids. The CDR3, as DNA: TGTGCCAGCAGCTTAGTATCTGCTAATGAAAAACTGTTTTTT. The encoded protein is CASSLVSANEKLFF.

The CDR3: CAIRDRVGYEQYF. As DNA, the CDR3 is TGTGCCATCAGGGACAGGGTGGGGTACGAGCAGTACTTC. The chain uses TRBV10-3 and TRBJ2-7; TRBD1 aligns across 8 bases. V was pared by 6 bases and J by 4 bases, with 5 bases of the junction left unmatched. This CDR3 is 13 amino acids long. Germline loops: CDR1 ENHRY, CDR2 SYGVKD.

V is TRBV4-1 and J is TRBJ1-1; possibly TRBD1 for D (6 bases). The V end was cut by 4 bases, the J end by 3 bases, with 18 bases between. The length of the CDR3 is 16 residues. The V gene's germline CDR1 is MGHRA and CDR2 YSYEKL. DNA for the CDR3: TGCGCCAGCAGCCTCTACCTAGGGGGTGGGGACACTGAAGCTTTCTTT. Translated: CASSLYLGGGDTEAFF.

The chain carries TRBV5-1 and TRBJ2-1; 9 bases are a match to TRBD2. The germline gives CDR1 SGHRS, CDR2 YFSETQ. The CDR3 consists of 18 residues. Trimming cost V 0 bases and J 8 bases; bases outside gene matches: 15. The CDR3 spells CASSLAFVSGSLNDEQFF. Written as DNA, the CDR3 is TGCGCCAGCAGCTTGGCCTTTGTTAGCGGGAGCCTCAATGATGAGCAGTTCTTC.

The chain has TRBV27 and TRBJ2-1, with a tentative D call TRBD2 (6 bases). The CDR3 runs 15 residues. CDR1 is MNHEY and CDR2 is SMNVEV in the germline V gene (reference sequence). Trimming stripped 8 bases from V and 8 bases from J, with 22 bases between. CDR3 sequence reads: CASSGLLPKRDEQFF. CDR3 nucleotides: TGTGCCAGCTCGGGACTTCTCCCGAAGCGGGATGAGCAGTTCTTC.

V is TRBV21-1 and J is TRBJ1-5; the D call TRBD1 from the table was never checked on the DNA. TRBV21-1 is an annotated pseudogene. This CDR3 spans 17 amino acids. This CDR3 is CASSTFGTVNCNQPQHF. The CDR3 region has the DNA TGTGCCAGCAGCACTTTCGGGACAGTGAATTGCAATCAGCCCCAGCATTTT.

The chain uses TRBV27 and TRBJ1-4; 7 bases are a match to TRBD1. The CDR3 has 16 amino acids. Germline-derived CDR1 and CDR2 are MNHEY and SMNVEV (reference sequence). With 6 bases clipped from V and 5 bases from J, the junction kept 12 bases outside the gene matches. The CDR3 DNA reads as TGTGCCAGCAGAACGAGGGGGCAAGTGGAAAATGAAAAACTGTTTTTT. Translated, it gives CASRTRGQVENEKLFF.

The rearrangement joins TRBV7-9 to TRBJ2-1, with TRBD2 matching 10 bases. V lost 5 bases, J lost 7 bases, and 11 bases stayed unmatched. Germline V gene lookup returns CDR1 SEHNR and CDR2 FQNEAQ (reference sequence). CDR3 length: 16 amino acids. The CDR3 nucleotides read TGTGCCAGCAGCAACGGCCCCGGACTAGCGGTAAATGAGCAGTTCTTC. Translated: CASSNGPGLAVNEQFF.

This clone was counted only a few times. The CDR3: CASSVQGNSPLHF. CDR3 DNA sequence: TGTGCCAGCAGCGTACAGGGTAATTCACCCCTCCACTTT. The chain carries TRBV7-6 and TRBJ1-6; possibly TRBD1 for D (6 bases). Germline lookup yields CDR1 SGHVS and CDR2 FNYEAQ. The CDR3 consists of 13 residues. V lost 5 bases and J lost 6, with 8 bases in between.

The CDR3 DNA follows: TGTGCCAGCAGTGAAGAGACAGGGCAAGGCTACACCTTC. It translates to CASSEETGQGYTF. The chain uses TRBV2 and TRBJ1-2, with TRBD1 identical over 7 bases. Germline-derived CDR1 and CDR2 are SNHLY and FYNNEI. The J segment lost 8 bases and the V segment lost 1 base, leaving 4 bases of the junction unmatched. There are 13 residues in the CDR3.

This clone was seen a single time. The germline gene is not matched at one end of the junction; a read error may be the cause. This chain uses TRBV29-1 with TRBJ1-3, with 7 bases lining up with TRBD1. This CDR3 region has 13 residues. The V gene's germline CDR1 is SQVTM and CDR2 ANQGSEA. CDR3 sequence: CGVEGTAGNTIYF. DNA for the CDR3: TGCGGCGTTGAGGGGACAGCTGGAAACACCATATATTTT.

The genes are TRBV6-1 and TRBJ1-6, with 9 positions matching TRBD1. The germline V gene encodes CDR1 MNHNS and CDR2 SASEGT. The CDR3 contains 15 residues. J lost 8 bases, V lost 0 bases, and 2 bases had no gene match. The CDR3 coding sequence is TGTGCCAGCAGTGAAGCACAGGGGGCTTATTCACCCCTCCACTTT. The encoded protein is CASSEAQGAYSPLHF.

The gene calls are TRBV12-5 and TRBJ2-5; 9 bases are shared with TRBD1. V lost 1 base, J lost 2 bases, and 8 bases stayed unmatched. The CDR3 contains 17 residues. The germline V gene has CDR1 LGHNT and CDR2 FRNRAP. DNA for the CDR3: TGTGCTAGTGGTTTGGGACCCCAGACAGGGGGTCAAGAGACCCAGTACTTC. Protein: CASGLGPQTGGQETQYF.

The chain recombines TRBV29-1 with TRBJ2-7, with 8 positions matching TRBD2. Trimming at V came to 1 base and at J to 3 bases, leaving 8 bases not matched to a gene. CDR1 is SQVTM and CDR2 is ANQGSEA in the germline V gene. The CDR3 is 15 amino acids. In DNA form, the CDR3 reads TGCAGCGTTGAAGTCTTGGCGGGGGGAAGCTACGAGCAGTACTTC. It encodes CSVEVLAGGSYEQYF.

This chain links TRBV29-1 with TRBJ2-5, with D possibly matching TRBD2 (5 bases). CDR1 and CDR2 (germline): SQVTM, ANQGSEA. V lost 7 bases and J 11 bases, leaving 20 bases between the germline ends. This CDR3 is built from 12 residues. The DNA of the CDR3 is TGCAGCGCTGCTAGGGTCGAGGGTAAACAGTACTTC. Its protein is CSAARVEGKQYF.

The genes are TRBV30 and TRBJ2-5, with 8 bases lining up with TRBD1. Looked up from germline, CDR1 is GTSNPN and CDR2 is SVGIG (reference sequence). Trimming at V came to 2 bases and at J to 2 bases, leaving 4 bases not matched to a gene. The CDR3 extends over 14 amino acids. Written as DNA, the CDR3 is TGTGCCTGGAGTACGAGGACAGGGCAAGAGACCCAGTACTTC. Translation: CAWSTRTGQETQYF.

The V call is TRBV13, the J call TRBJ2-2; 11 positions agree with TRBD2. The CDR3 loop spans 17 amino acids. V lost 6 bases, J lost 6 bases, and 12 bases stayed unmatched. Germline V CDR1 and CDR2: PRHDT, FYEKMQ (reference sequence). The CDR3 sequence: CASRGALAGGPPGELFF. For the CDR3, the DNA is TGTGCCAGCAGAGGCGCCCTAGCGGGGGGCCCCCCCGGGGAGCTGTTTTTT. Looking up the rest from reference TRBV13 and TRBJ2-2 gives the full variable domain: AAGVIQSPRHLIKEKRETATLKCYPIPRHDTVYWYQQGPGQDPQFLISFYEKMQSDKGSIPDRFSAQQFSDYHSELNMSSLELGDSALYFCASRGALAGGPPGELFFGEGSRLTVL.

This clone has just a few counts. The J gene is TRBJ1-1, the V gene TRBV29-1; the match to TRBD1 covers 7 bases. V shed 7 bases and J 3 bases; nucleotides not matched to a gene: 2. The CDR3 has 11 residues. From germline, CDR1 is SQVTM and CDR2 ANQGSEA. DNA for the CDR3: TGCAGCGCCAGGGGGTACACTGAAGCTTTCTTT. It yields the protein CSARGYTEAFF.

The chain employs TRBV19 and TRBJ1-2; D is unresolved. The CDR3 sequence is 13 residues long. CDR1 and CDR2 (germline): LNHDA, SQIVND (reference sequence). The germline V and J ends were trimmed by 3 bases and 4 bases, with 9 bases remaining between them. For the CDR3, the DNA is TGTGCCAGTAGTATTGAGCGGATCTATGGCTACACCTTC. This translates into CASSIERIYGYTF.

The chain links TRBV19 to TRBJ1-2; D is ambiguous. The germline V gene encodes CDR1 LNHDA and CDR2 SQIVND (reference sequence). The CDR3 is 11 residues long. V shed 3 bases and J shed 8 bases, with 7 bases lying between them. The CDR3 DNA sequence: TGTGCCAGTAGTATGGCGGGCGGCTACACCTTC. The encoded protein is CASSMAGGYTF.

The chain recombines TRBV28 with TRBJ1-5; 8 nucleotides agree with TRBD1. Germline lookup yields CDR1 MDHEN and CDR2 SYDVKM. This CDR3 region has 16 residues. The ends lost 3 bases at V and 2 bases at J; junction bases unmatched: 6. The CDR3 DNA reads TGTGCCAGCAGTTTTCTCCAGGGGGCTCGCAATCAGCCCCAGCATTTT. This codes for CASSFLQGARNQPQHF.